Here is one TCR beta chain with its context. The CDR3 is 14 amino acids. Germline V CDR1 and CDR2: LNHDA, SQIVND (reference sequence). Deletions cut 1 base from V and 2 bases from J, with 7 bases between. Profiled with immunoSEQ multiplex PCR; TCRdb holds only in-frame clones, not every one. The sample yields 55,000 to 70,000 clones, 86% seen once. This record belongs to a study of PD-L1 blockade in urothelial cancer. This sample comprised PBMCs, obtained around atezolizumab (anti-PD-L1) treatment. V is TRBV19 and J is TRBJ2-3, with D tentatively TRBD2 (5 bases). This TCR was sampled from a man between 50 and 59 years old with urothelial cancer. CDR3 DNA: TGTGCCAGTAGTATAGGTCTAGCCACAGATACGCAGTATTTT. Translation: CASSIGLATDTQYF.